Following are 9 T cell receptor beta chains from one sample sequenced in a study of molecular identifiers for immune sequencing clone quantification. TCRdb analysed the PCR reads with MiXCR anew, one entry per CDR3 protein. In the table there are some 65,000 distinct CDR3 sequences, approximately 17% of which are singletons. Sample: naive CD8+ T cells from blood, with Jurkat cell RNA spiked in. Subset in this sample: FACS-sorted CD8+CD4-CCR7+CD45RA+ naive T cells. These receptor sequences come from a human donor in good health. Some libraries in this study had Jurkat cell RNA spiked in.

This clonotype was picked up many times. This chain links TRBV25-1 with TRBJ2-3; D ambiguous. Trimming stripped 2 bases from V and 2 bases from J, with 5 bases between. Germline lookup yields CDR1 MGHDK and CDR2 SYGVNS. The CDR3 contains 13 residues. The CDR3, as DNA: TGTGCCAGCAGTGAAGGTAACACAGATACGCAGTATTTT. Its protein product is CASSEGNTDTQYF.

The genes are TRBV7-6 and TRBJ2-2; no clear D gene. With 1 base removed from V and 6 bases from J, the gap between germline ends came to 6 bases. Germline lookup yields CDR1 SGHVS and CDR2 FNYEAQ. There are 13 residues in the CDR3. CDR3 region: CASSLDSAGELFF. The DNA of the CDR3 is TGTGCCAGCAGCTTAGACTCAGCCGGGGAGCTGTTTTTT.

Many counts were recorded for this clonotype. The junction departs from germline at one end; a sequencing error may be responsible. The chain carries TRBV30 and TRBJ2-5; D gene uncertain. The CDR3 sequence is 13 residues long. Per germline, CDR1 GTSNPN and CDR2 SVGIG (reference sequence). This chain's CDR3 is CAGSASYQETQYF. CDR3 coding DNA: TGCGCAGGCAGCGCCTCGTACCAAGAGACCCAGTACTTC. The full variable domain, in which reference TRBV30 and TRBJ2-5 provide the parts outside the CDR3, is SQTIHQWPATLVQPVGSPLSLECTVEGTSNPNLYWYRQAAGRGLQLLFYSVGIGQISSEVPQNLSASRPQDRQFILSSKKLLLSDSGFYLCAGSASYQETQYFGPGTRLLVL.

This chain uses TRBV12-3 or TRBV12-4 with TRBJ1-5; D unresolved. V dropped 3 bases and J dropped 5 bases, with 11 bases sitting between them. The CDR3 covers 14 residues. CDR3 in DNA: TGTGCCAGCAGTTTGGTGTGGGTGGATCAGCCCCAGCATTTT. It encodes CASSLVWVDQPQHF.

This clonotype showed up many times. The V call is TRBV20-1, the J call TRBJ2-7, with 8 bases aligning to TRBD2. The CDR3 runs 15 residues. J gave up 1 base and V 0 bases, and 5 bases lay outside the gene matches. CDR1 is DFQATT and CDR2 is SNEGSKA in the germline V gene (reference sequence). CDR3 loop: CSARDLAGRSYEQYF. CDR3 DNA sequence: TGCAGTGCTAGAGATTTAGCGGGAAGATCCTACGAGCAGTACTTC.

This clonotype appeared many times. DNA for the CDR3: TGTGCCAGCAGCTTAGTTAGAGACCGTCTACATGAAGCTTTCTTT. This gives the protein CASSLVRDRLHEAFF. The genes are TRBV7-6 and TRBJ1-1; unclear D gene. CDR1 SGHVS and CDR2 FNYEAQ come from the germline V gene. V dropped 1 base and J dropped 7 bases, with 16 bases sitting between them. CDR3 length: 15 amino acids. Full variable domain (rest looked up from reference TRBV7-6 and TRBJ1-1): GAGVSQSPRYKVTKRGQDVALRCDPISGHVSLYWYRQALGQGPEFLTYFNYEAQQDKSGLPNDRFSAERPEGSISTLTIQRTEQRDSAMYRCASSLVRDRLHEAFFGQGTRLTVV.

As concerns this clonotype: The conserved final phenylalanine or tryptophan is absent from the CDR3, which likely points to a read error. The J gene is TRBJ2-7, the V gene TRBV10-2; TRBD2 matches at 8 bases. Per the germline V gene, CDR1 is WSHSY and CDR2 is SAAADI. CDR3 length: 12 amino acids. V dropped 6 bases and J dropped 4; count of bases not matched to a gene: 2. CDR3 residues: CASSPGGYEQYS. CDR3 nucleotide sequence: TGCGCCAGCAGCCCGGGGGGGTACGAGCAGTACTCC.

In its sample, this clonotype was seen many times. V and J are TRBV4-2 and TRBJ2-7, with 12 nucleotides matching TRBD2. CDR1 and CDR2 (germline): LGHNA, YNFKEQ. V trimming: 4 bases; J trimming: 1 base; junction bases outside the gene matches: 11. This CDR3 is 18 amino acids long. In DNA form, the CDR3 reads TGTGCCAGCAGCCCTCAACAGGGACTAGCGGGTGTGTCCTACGAGCAGTACTTC. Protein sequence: CASSPQQGLAGVSYEQYF.

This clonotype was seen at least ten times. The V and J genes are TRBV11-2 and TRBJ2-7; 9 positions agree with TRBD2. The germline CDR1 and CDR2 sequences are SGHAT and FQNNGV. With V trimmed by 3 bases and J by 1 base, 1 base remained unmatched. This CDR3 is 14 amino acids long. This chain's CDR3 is CASSFSGRSYEQYF. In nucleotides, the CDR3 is TGTGCCAGCAGCTTCAGCGGGAGGTCCTACGAGCAGTACTTC.